This TCR beta chain was profiled in a study of T cells in women clearing cervical HPV infection (dated by TCRdb to the late 2010s). About the investigation overall: The cases were about 27 women with histologically confirmed HPV16-related CIN3 or worse, and 2 of these cases were invasive cancers. For cases, a median interval of about 140 days, with an interquartile range of 90 to 200 days, was observed between lesion detection and blood sampling. The exploratory proof-of-principle case-control study was nested within the Guanacaste HPV Natural History Study in Costa Rica and compared TCR repertoires across cervical HPV16 outcomes. As quality controls, five blinded duplicates were added to each group, bringing the total to 60 or so samples made up of around 50 participants and approximately 10 replicates. In the parent cohort, some 10,000 women aged 18 or older were enrolled in Guanacaste, Costa Rica, during about 1993 to 1994 and were followed for over six years. Blood from cases was collected at the visit where the lesion was first found, while blood from controls was collected once the infection could no longer be detected. The controls were fewer than 30 women whose single incident HPV16 infection cleared within 12 months with no development of precancer or cancer. Cases were matched to controls by age within five years and by the year the sample was collected. HLA typing was available for only a few women, so HLA type could not be excluded as a confounder. Cases had a median age of about 35 years and controls had a median age of approximately 37, with no significant differences in baseline characteristics. The study at large found these results: Random forest classifiers that combined richness and V gene abundances separated cases from controls with an estimated AUC of approximately 0.79. The cross-sectional design could not show whether associations preceded infection or resulted from it; effector/memory subsets and HPV-specific T cells were not isolated. Because the number of T cells per sample was unknown, the richness differences could reflect varying T-cell content rather than repertoire biology. Significantly higher TCR repertoire richness was observed in CIN3+ cases than in controls across sequencing depths, whereas no difference in evenness was found. Lower TRBV6-7 relative abundance was observed in cases than in controls (approximately 0.1% versus 0.16%; Bonferroni P = 0.0008).

V is pruned by 5 bases and J by 0 bases, leaving 15 bases of the junction without a gene match. The CDR3 starts with the cysteine, ends with the phenylalanine, and has 18 residues. The DNA shown is the part of the CDR3 that was read: 45 bases, in frame from base 1. Via the germline V gene, CDR1 is SGHVS and CDR2 FQNEAQ. The immunoSEQ assay used multiplex PCR to amplify TCR beta CDR3 regions from an average of about 1,200 ng of genomic DNA per sample. To correct primer bias, the assay used a complete synthetic TCR repertoire to set an amplification baseline. The amplicons were sequenced using the Illumina platform. Turning to the authors' computational methods: Sequences were error-corrected by clustering with frequency ratios and a modified nearest-neighbor algorithm and were then analyzed in the immunoSEQ Analyzer with IMGT gene definitions. At each rarefaction depth, TCR richness and evenness were averaged over 20 rarefaction repeats, and samples with fewer sequences than the depth were excluded. Relative abundances of V, D and J genes were compared between groups using Wilcoxon rank sum tests, with FDR correction applied. For the blinded duplicates, the intraclass correlation was 95.6% for TCR richness and averaged about 81% across roughly 65 gene segments. TCRdb took this table from immuneACCESS and kept in-frame rearrangements with V and J called. Such tables lack part of the clones; where checked against another copy, unresolved V genes explain under half of the gap, and the rest is unexplained. V, J and clone size are those of that table, while D and trimming were read from the DNA. This sample's table lists under 50,000 clones. About 5% of the sample lies in the top ten.

Every participant had a single incident cervical HPV16 infection, and women with prevalent HPV16 infections were excluded. Cervical HPV DNA was detected by MY09/MY11 PCR and genotyped by dot-blot hybridization. Around 15 mL of heparinized blood were centrifuged, and the buffy coat was split into aliquots, frozen at -30 degrees C, and then kept at -80 degrees C. QIAGEN kits were used to extract genomic DNA from buffy coat specimens. Turning to this clone: Its antigen target is currently unknown. With the read ending 3 residues before the CDR3 end, the germline J gene is used to fill in that end.

The chain employs TRBV7-8 and TRBJ2-5; 7 central bases correspond to TRBD1. Sequenced sample: blood buffy coat. The TCR originated in a woman aged 18-70 years with a cervical HPV16 infection that either progressed to CIN3+ or cleared (not recorded which). The CDR3 loop reads CASSPARLGGTNQETQYF. The CDR3 bases that were read are TGTGCCAGCAGCCCCGCCCGCCTAGGGGGCACCAACCAAGAGACC. When the CDR3 is completed using the reference TRBV7-8 and TRBJ2-5 genes on either side, the full variable domain is GAGVSQSPRYKVAKRGQDVALRCDPISGHVSLFWYQQALGQGPEFLTYFQNEAQLDKSGLPSDRFFAERPEGSVSTLKIQRTQQEDSAVYLCASSPARLGGTNQETQYFGPGTRLLVL.